This T cell receptor (beta chain) is from a study of Ad26.COV2.S vaccination and SARS-CoV-2 variants. General study points: Breadth of non-spike TCRs did not differ between vaccinees and placebo recipients. Overall T cell responses may have been underestimated by the analyses of TCR breadth and depth. Participants in the vaccine arm had higher spike-specific TCR breadth; placebo recipients had lower.

Treatment meaning: roughly 18 received Ad26.COV2.S at low or high dose, single or two shots; roughly five received placebo; per-sample allocation not given. Sampling was performed 63 days after the first vaccine or placebo injection. Sequenced by immunoSEQ multiplex PCR; TCRdb stores in-frame clones only, minus some. The sample records a few hundred thousand clones, roughly four fifths being singletons. This clone is a singleton in its sample. The antigen is undetermined. Trimming removed 4 bases from V and 3 bases from J; junction bases left unmatched: 6. The CDR3 runs to 14 residues. Germline CDR1 is SGHRS and CDR2 is YFSETQ.

The source of this sequence is a person between 18 and 65 years old who received the Ad26.COV2.S COVID-19 vaccine or a placebo. The sequenced sample was peripheral blood, obtained in a trial of Ad26.COV2.S vaccine versus placebo. The chain joins TRBV5-1 to TRBJ2-5; 7 bases line up with TRBD2. CDR3 residues: CASSLWTRKETQYF. Here the CDR3 DNA reads TGCGCCAGCAGCCTATGGACTAGAAAAGAGACCCAGTACTTC. The variable domain in full, with the rest retrieved from reference TRBV5-1 and TRBJ2-5, is KAGVTQTPRYLIKTRGQQVTLSCSPISGHRSVSWYQQTPGQGLQFLFEYFSETQRNKGNFPGRFSGRQFSNSRSEMNVSTLELGDSALYLCASSLWTRKETQYFGPGTRLLVL.